This TCR beta chain derives from a study of identifying expanded T cells in peripheral blood (dated by TCRdb to about 2019). Concerning the study at large: Technical replicates were generated by sequencing separate aliquots of the same genomic DNA pool, with four replicates compared pairwise.

Comments on this clone: Its antigen is still unknown. No much larger clone is present one base from it, and per-base qualities are unavailable.

TCRbeta CDR3 regions were profiled by bias-controlled multiplex PCR amplification of genomic DNA with the immunoSEQ Assay. Per the authors' processing: The absolute abundance of each unique TCRbeta CDR3 region was quantified after sequences were collapsed and filtered. Differential abundance was tested with a binomial (Fisher-equivalent) model and with a beta-binomial model adding time-dependent variance fitted from healthy donors. Any clone with fewer than 5 combined templates was excluded, and a clone was called differentially abundant if its Benjamini-Hochberg FDR was below 0.01. In the beta-binomial model, variance was expressed as a function of the total template count across the two samples, in the form v = (b*log(k)+a)^2. TCRdb carries this immuneACCESS record with in-frame sequences only. Its versions omit some clonotypes, under half of them owing to an unresolved V gene in the studies checked, with the rest unexplained. V and J calls plus clone size are reproduced from that table; the DNA served to infer D and trimming. The sample table contains some 97,000 clones; only one count was recorded for 88% of them. Just over 5.5% of the sample is held by the ten biggest clonotypes.

During the collection period, no infections or other immune events were recorded for the healthy donors. Healthy-donor blood repertoires served as a training cohort to calibrate time-dependent variance in a beta-binomial model of T-cell clone differential abundance. There were some 10 healthy donors in the training cohort, of whom 3 were female and 7 were male. An age range of about 29 to 65 years, with an average of around 42 years, was recorded for the donors. Whole blood, obtained from a commercial supplier, was collected from each healthy donor at three time points spaced about 2 weeks apart. Genomic DNA was extracted from unsorted whole blood for immunosequencing. Measured from the cysteine to the phenylalanine, the CDR3 is 13 residues long. The CDR3 DNA has 39 bases and is translated from base 1. CDR1 and CDR2, looked up from the germline V gene, are ENHRY and SYGVKD. The V end gives up 7 bases and the J end 6 bases, leaving 4 bases in the junction not matched to a gene.

General conclusions and limits of the study: In all healthy donors, the variance in clone template counts between samples taken two weeks apart rose significantly as total template count increased. Between technical replicates the binomial model flagged approximately 1.2 differentially abundant clones, whereas over around two weeks the binomial model flagged about 15 and over four weeks 19 to 20. The authors expected that over much longer intervals, such as months to years, biological variance in healthy repertoires might increase even further. Across all healthy-donor time intervals, the beta-binomial model significantly lowered both the number of clones called differentially abundant and the false-positive rate.

The chain is encoded by TRBV10-3 joined to TRBJ2-1, with TRBD2 matching 9 junction bases. The sample consisted of blood. The receptor's source is a person aged 18 to 70 in good health. The DNA sequence is TGTGCCATCACTCGGGGACTAGCCAATGAGCAGTTCTTC. Protein translation: CAITRGLANEQFF.